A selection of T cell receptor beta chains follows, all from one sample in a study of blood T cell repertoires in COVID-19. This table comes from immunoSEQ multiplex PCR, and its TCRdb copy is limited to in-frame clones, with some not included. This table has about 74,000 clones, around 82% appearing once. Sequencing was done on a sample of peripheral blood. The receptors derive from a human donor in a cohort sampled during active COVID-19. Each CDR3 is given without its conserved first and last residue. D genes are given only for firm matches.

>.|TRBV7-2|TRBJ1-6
ASSPKASYNSPLH
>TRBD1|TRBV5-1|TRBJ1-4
ASSLQGQNEKLF
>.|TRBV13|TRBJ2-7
ASSLWRDSLYEQY
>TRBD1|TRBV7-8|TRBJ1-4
ASSLEDRGYREKLF
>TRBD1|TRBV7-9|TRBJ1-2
ASRNEQGAGGYT
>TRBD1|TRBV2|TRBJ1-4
ASSPGQGGTNEKLF
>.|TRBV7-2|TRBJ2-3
ASSLDSVPTDTQY
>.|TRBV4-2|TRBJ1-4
ASSHQTGANEKLF
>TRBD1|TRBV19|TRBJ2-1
ASSLGAGTGGRDEQF
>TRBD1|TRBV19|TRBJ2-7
ASSIEGQGAYEQY
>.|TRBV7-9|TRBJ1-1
ASSLEGGTEAF
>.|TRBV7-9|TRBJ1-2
ASSSFSDYGYT
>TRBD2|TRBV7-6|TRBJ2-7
ASSLRGTTQLGSYEQY
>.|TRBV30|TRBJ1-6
AWSAGQDNSPLH
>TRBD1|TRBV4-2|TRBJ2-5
ASSQEAGQGPRTQY
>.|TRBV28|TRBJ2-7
ASSFSLAGLEYEQY
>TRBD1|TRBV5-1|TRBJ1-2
ASSPRTGERGYGYT
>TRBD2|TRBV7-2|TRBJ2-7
ASSPQLAGISYEQY
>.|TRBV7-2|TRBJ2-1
ASSLVGTRGYNEQF
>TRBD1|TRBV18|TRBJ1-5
ASSPLGTGGGGPQH
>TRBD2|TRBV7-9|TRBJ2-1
ASSQGTSGNSYNEQF
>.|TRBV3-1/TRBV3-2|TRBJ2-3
ASSQAAEDTQY
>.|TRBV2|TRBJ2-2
AGAGDTGELF
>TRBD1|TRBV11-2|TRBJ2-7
ASSRTGHYEQY
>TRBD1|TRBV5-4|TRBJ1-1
ASSPLQGTAAEAF